Listed below are T cell receptor beta chains from one sample, sequenced in a study of blood T cell repertoires in COVID-19. Libraries were prepared by immunoSEQ multiplex PCR; TCRdb keeps only in-frame clonotypes and omits some of them. The data contain 85,000 to 130,000 clones, 87% of them singletons. Sequenced sample: peripheral blood. The receptors originated from a man aged 45-65 years with acute or convalescent COVID-19. Both conserved end residues are part of each CDR3. D genes are given only for firm matches. Some rows have no size entry. The others give once, few or many, or a class for an expanded clone.

NA,TRBV21-1,TRBJ1-4,NA,TGTGCCAGCAGCAAAGCCCCGACAGGGGGCGACCATTCAACTAATGAAAAACTGTTTTTT,CASSKAPTGGDHSTNEKLFF
NA,TRBV3-1/TRBV3-2,TRBJ2-3,NA,TGTGCCAGCAGCGCGACAGGTCCAAATACGCAGTATTTT,CASSATGPNTQYF
few,TRBV4-1,TRBJ2-1,TRBD2,TGCGCCAGCAGCCTCACTAGCGGGAGGGTTTCGGAGCAGTTCTTC,CASSLTSGRVSEQFF
NA,TRBV2,TRBJ1-1,NA,TGTGCCAGCAGGCCGGGATGGGGTAAAGCTTTCTTT,CASRPGWGKAFF
NA,TRBV6-5,TRBJ1-2,NA,TGTGCCAGCAGCGCAAACGGCGGCTATGGCTACACCTTC,CASSANGGYGYTF
NA,TRBV15,TRBJ1-2,NA,TGTGCCACCAGCAGAGACGGACAGAGCGGCTACACCTTC,CATSRDGQSGYTF
NA,TRBV5-4,TRBJ2-7,TRBD1,TGTGCCAGCAGCCCGGGGACAGGAGGGGTATACGAGCAGTACTTC,CASSPGTGGVYEQYF
NA,TRBV27,TRBJ2-1,TRBD1,TGTGCCAGCAGTTTTCGAACCACAGGGGGCGCGGCCAATGAGCAGTTCTTC,CASSFRTTGGAANEQFF
NA,TRBV5-1,TRBJ2-3,TRBD1,TGCGCCAGCAGCTCGACAGGGGGCAGAGATACGCAGTATTTT,CASSSTGGRDTQYF
NA,TRBV4-1,TRBJ2-3,TRBD2,TGCGCCAGCAGCCAAGCGGGAGGTTCGGATACGCAGTATTTT,CASSQAGGSDTQYF
once,TRBV6-6,TRBJ2-6,NA,TGTGCCAGCAGGGGGGCGCAAGGGGCCAACGTCCTGACTTTC,CASRGAQGANVLTF
few,TRBV4-1,TRBJ1-1,TRBD1,TGCGCCAGCAGCCAAGATCGGGATCAGGGGGCAGGGAACACTGAAGCTTTCTTT,CASSQDRDQGAGNTEAFF
NA,TRBV12-5,TRBJ2-2,NA,TGTGCTAGTGGTGTCGGACAACTCACCGGGGAGCTGTTTTTT,CASGVGQLTGELFF
NA,TRBV28,TRBJ2-1,NA,TGTGCCAGCAGTTCCGCTTTGGGGGCGTACAATGAGCAGTTCTTC,CASSSALGAYNEQFF
NA,TRBV6-5,TRBJ2-2,NA,TGTGCCAGCAGTTCACCCCGGCAGGGAAACACCGGGGAGCTGTTTTTT,CASSSPRQGNTGELFF
few,TRBV6-5,TRBJ2-3,NA,TGTGCCAGCAGTCTAACCCAGGGTACAGATACGCAGTATTTT,CASSLTQGTDTQYF
many,TRBV7-9,TRBJ2-7,NA,TGTGCCAGCAGCCCGGGGTGGGAGCAGTACTTC,CASSPGWEQYF
NA,TRBV7-2,TRBJ2-7,NA,TGTGCCAGCAGCCTGGCGGGCTCCACCTACGAGCAGTACTTC,CASSLAGSTYEQYF
NA,TRBV29-1,TRBJ2-3,NA,TGCAGCGTTGAGGACCGCGGGGATGTCGATACGCAGTATTTT,CSVEDRGDVDTQYF
NA,TRBV2,TRBJ1-5,TRBD1,TGTGCCAGCAAGACCGGGACAGGGAGATGGCAGCCCCAGCATTTT,CASKTGTGRWQPQHF
NA,TRBV27,TRBJ2-7,NA,TGTGCCAGCAGTTTATATAGCTCCTACGAGCAGTACTTC,CASSLYSSYEQYF
once,TRBV24-1,TRBJ2-1,NA,TGTGCCACCTCAAACGGTAATGAGCAGTTCTTC,CATSNGNEQFF
NA,TRBV10-3,TRBJ1-1,TRBD1,TGTGCCATCAGTGGGTCGGGACAGGGGACCGAAGCTTTCTTT,CAISGSGQGTEAFF
NA,TRBV25-1,TRBJ1-5,NA,TGTGCCAGTGGGGAGTCGGGCAATCAGCCCCAGCATTTT,CASGESGNQPQHF
NA,TRBV9,TRBJ2-7,NA,TGTGCCAGCAGCGCTGCTCGGGGAGGGGGCTCCTACGAGCAGTACTTC,CASSAARGGGSYEQYF
NA,TRBV6-5,TRBJ2-7,TRBD1,TGTGCCAGCAGTTATGGACAGGGGTATCGTTACGAGCAGTACTTC,CASSYGQGYRYEQYF
NA,TRBV11-2,TRBJ2-5,TRBD2,TGTGCCAGCAGCTTAGATATGCAGGGGACTAGCGGGAAAGGGATAGAGACCCAGTACTTC,CASSLDMQGTSGKGIETQYF
NA,TRBV11-2,TRBJ2-1,TRBD2,TGTGCCAGCAGCTTTCTAGCGGGAGCCTGGAATGAGCAGTTCTTC,CASSFLAGAWNEQFF
NA,TRBV11-3,TRBJ1-1,TRBD1,TGTGCCAGCAGCATACCTGGACAGGCCACTGAAGCTTTCTTT,CASSIPGQATEAFF
NA,TRBV24-1,TRBJ2-1,TRBD1,TGTGCCACCAGTGACCCTCGCTCGACAGGGGGCTTTTACAATGAGCAGTTCTTC,CATSDPRSTGGFYNEQFF
NA,TRBV11-2,TRBJ1-6,NA,TGTGCCAGCAGCCTTCAGAATTCACCCCTCCACTTT,CASSLQNSPLHF
NA,TRBV28,TRBJ1-2,NA,TGTGCCAGCAGTTTGACAGAGAACTATGGCTACACCTTC,CASSLTENYGYTF
few,TRBV10-2,TRBJ1-3,NA,TGCGCCAGCAGTGAAGGAGCCTCTGGAAACACCATATATTTT,CASSEGASGNTIYF
NA,TRBV27,TRBJ1-2,TRBD1,TGTGCCAGCAGTACAGGGGGCGCCTACTATGGCTACACCTTC,CASSTGGAYYGYTF
NA,TRBV10-1,TRBJ2-7,NA,TGCGCCAGCAGTGATAACTACTACTACGGGGAGCAGTACTTC,CASSDNYYYGEQYF
NA,TRBV5-1,TRBJ1-1,NA,TGCGCCAGCAGCTTGGCAGGGCAGAACACTGAAGCTTTCTTT,CASSLAGQNTEAFF